In this sample, the clone carrying this TCR beta chain turned up a few times. Its antigen is as yet unknown. This record comes from a study of T-cell memory formation after mild COVID-19. Study context: TCR clusters largely stayed donor specific. General study results and limits: Cross-reactive memory seemingly joined, as some responding clones were found in pre-infection memory. Researchers report contracting CD4+ clones mostly in CM and EM, with CD8+ clones in EMRA.

MiXCR, run by TCRdb on the 5' RACE reads, gives a single entry per CDR3 protein. The sample includes fewer than 650,000 distinct CDR3 sequences, roughly 21% of them seen just once. The germline CDR1 and CDR2 sequences are SGHVS and FNYEAQ. The trim removed 5 bases at V and 1 base at J, leaving 9 bases unmatched. The CDR3 consists of 16 residues. Specimen: PBMCs or a T cell subset sorted from them (not recorded which). This receptor was taken from an adult woman who had mild COVID-19 (a few samples of this study predate the infection). Cell type and time point are not known. The gene calls are TRBV7-6 and TRBJ2-5, with 8 bases identical to TRBD1. The CDR3 spells CASSDLPGTGQETQYF. The CDR3 bases are TGTGCCAGCAGCGACCTTCCCGGGACAGGCCAAGAGACCCAGTACTTC.